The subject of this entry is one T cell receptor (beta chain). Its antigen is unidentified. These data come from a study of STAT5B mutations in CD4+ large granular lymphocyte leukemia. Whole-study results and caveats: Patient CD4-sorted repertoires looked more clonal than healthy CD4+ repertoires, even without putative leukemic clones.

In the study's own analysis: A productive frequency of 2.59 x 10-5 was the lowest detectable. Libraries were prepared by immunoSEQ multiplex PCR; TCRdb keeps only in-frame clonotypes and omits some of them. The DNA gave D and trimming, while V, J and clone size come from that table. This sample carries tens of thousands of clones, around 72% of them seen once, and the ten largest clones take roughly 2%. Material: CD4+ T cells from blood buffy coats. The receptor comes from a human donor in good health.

The CDR3 is CASSSIKDSLYGYTF. CDR3 DNA sequence: TGTGCCAGCAGCTCGATAAAGGACAGCCTCTATGGCTACACCTTC. This chain links TRBV7-8 with TRBJ1-2; TRBD1 might be the D (6 bases). The CDR3 runs to 15 residues. The V gene lost 4 bases and the J gene lost 4 bases, with 16 bases spanning the gap. Germline V lookup: CDR1 SGHVS, CDR2 FQNEAQ.